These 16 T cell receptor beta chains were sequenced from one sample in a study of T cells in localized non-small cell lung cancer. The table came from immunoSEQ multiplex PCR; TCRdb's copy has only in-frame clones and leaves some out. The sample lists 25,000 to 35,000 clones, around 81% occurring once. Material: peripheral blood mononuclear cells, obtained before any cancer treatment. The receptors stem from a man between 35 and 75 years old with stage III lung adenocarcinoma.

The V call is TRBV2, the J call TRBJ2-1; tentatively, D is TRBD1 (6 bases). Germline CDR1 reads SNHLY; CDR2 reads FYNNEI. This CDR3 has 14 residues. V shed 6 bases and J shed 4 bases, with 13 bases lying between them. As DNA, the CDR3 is TGTGCCAGCAGACCTCCCGGACAGTACAATGAGCAGTTCTTC. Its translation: CASRPPGQYNEQFF. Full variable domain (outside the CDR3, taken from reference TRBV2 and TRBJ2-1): EPEVTQTPSHQVTQMGQEVILRCVPISNHLYFYWYRQILGQKVEFLVSFYNNEISEKSEIFDDQFSVERPDGSNFTLKIRSTKLEDSAMYFCASRPPGQYNEQFFGPGTRLTVL.

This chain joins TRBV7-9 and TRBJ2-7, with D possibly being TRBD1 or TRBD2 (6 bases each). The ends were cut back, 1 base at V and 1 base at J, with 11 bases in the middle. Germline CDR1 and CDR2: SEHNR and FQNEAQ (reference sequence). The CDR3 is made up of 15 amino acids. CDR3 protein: CASSLGGARSYEQYF. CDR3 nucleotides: TGTGCCAGCAGCTTAGGGGGGGCTAGGTCCTACGAGCAGTACTTC.

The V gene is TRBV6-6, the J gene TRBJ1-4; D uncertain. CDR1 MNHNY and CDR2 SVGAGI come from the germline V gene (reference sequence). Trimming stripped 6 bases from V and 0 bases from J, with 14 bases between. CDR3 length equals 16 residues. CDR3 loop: CASSIKTVTTNEKLFF. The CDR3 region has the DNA TGTGCCAGCAGCATAAAGACGGTCACAACTAATGAAAAACTGTTTTTT.

The CDR3 sequence is CASIPGQGNPYSNQPQHF. CDR3 sequence (DNA): TGTGCCAGTATCCCTGGACAGGGTAACCCCTATAGCAATCAGCCCCAGCATTTT. The chain couples TRBV19 to TRBJ1-5; 8 bases are a match to TRBD1. Germline V gene data show CDR1 as LNHDA and CDR2 as SQIVND (reference sequence). The CDR3 is 18 amino acids. V trimming: 7 bases; J trimming: 0 bases; junction bases outside the gene matches: 14.

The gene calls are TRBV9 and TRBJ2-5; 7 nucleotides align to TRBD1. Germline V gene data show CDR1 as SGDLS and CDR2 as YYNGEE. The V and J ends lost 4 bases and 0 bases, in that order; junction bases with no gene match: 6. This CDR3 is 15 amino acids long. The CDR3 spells CASSITGQNQETQYF. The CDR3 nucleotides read TGTGCCAGCAGCATTACGGGACAGAACCAAGAGACCCAGTACTTC.

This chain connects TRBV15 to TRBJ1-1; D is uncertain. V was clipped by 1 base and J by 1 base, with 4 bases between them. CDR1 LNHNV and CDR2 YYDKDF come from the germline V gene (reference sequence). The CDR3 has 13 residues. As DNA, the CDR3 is TGTGCCACCAGCAGAGTGCGGAACACTGAAGCTTTCTTT. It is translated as CATSRVRNTEAFF.

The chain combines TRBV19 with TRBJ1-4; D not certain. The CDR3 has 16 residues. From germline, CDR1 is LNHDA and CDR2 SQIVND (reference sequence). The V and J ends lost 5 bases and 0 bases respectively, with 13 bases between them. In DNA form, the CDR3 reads TGTGCCAGTAGTTTCACAGCTCAGGCAACTAATGAAAAACTGTTTTTT. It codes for CASSFTAQATNEKLFF.

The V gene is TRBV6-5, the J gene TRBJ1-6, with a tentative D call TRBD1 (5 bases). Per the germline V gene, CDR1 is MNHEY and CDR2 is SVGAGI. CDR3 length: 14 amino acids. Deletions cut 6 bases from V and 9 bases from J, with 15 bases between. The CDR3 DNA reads TGTGCCAGCAGACGACAGTCTTTCGGTTCACCCCTCCACTTT. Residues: CASRRQSFGSPLHF.

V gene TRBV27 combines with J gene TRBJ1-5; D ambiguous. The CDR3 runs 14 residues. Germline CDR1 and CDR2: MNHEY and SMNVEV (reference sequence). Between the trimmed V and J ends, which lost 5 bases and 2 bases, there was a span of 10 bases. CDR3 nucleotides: TGTGCCAGCAGTCTACGACCCGGCAATCAGCCCCAGCATTTT. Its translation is CASSLRPGNQPQHF.

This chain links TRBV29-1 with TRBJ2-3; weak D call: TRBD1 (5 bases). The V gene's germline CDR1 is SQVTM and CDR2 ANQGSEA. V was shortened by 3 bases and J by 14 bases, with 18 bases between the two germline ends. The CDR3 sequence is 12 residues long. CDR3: CSVEVMTAGLYF. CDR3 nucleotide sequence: TGCAGCGTTGAGGTTATGACAGCAGGGTTGTATTTT.

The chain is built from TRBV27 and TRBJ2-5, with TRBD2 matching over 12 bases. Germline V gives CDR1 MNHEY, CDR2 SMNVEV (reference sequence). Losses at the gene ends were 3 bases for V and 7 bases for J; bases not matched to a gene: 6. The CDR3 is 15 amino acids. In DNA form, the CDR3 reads TGTGCCAGCAGTTTGACTAGCGGGAGCCGGGGGACCCAGTACTTC. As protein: CASSLTSGSRGTQYF.

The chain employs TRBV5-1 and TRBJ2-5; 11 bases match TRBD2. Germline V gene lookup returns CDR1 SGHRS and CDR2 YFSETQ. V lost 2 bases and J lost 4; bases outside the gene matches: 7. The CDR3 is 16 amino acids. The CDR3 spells CASSFGLAGGLETQYF. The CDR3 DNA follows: TGCGCCAGCAGCTTTGGACTAGCGGGTGGGTTAGAGACCCAGTACTTC.

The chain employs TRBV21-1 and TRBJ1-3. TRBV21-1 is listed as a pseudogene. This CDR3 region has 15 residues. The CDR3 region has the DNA TGTGCCAGCACCACCCCCCCACGGCTGGGAAACACCATATATTTT. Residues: CASTTPPRLGNTIYF.

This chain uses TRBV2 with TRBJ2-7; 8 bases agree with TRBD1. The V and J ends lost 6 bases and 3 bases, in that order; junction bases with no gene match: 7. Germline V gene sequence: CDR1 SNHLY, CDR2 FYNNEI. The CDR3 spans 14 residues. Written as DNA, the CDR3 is TGTGCCAGCAGGGGACAGGAGACTTACTACGAGCAGTACTTC. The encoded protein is CASRGQETYYEQYF. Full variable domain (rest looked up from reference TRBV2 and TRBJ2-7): EPEVTQTPSHQVTQMGQEVILRCVPISNHLYFYWYRQILGQKVEFLVSFYNNEISEKSEIFDDQFSVERPDGSNFTLKIRSTKLEDSAMYFCASRGQETYYEQYFGPGTRLTVT.

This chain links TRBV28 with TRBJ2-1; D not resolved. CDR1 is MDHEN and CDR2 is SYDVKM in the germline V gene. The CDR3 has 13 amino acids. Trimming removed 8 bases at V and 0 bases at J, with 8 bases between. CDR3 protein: CASSPSSYNEQFF. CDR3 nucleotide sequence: TGTGCCAGCTCGCCGAGCTCCTACAATGAGCAGTTCTTC.

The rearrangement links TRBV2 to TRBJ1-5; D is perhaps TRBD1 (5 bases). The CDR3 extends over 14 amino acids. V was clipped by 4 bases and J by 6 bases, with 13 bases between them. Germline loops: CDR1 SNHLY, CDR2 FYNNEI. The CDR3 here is CASSVGQGGQPQHF. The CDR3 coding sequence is TGTGCCAGCAGTGTTGGGCAGGGAGGTCAGCCCCAGCATTTT.